This entry lists 17 T cell receptor beta chains sequenced from one sample in a study of patients and donors after allogeneic stem cell transplantation. TCRdb fed the RT-PCR reads into MiXCR, producing one record per CDR3 protein. The repertoire consists of about 230,000 distinct CDR3 sequences, with roughly 15% occurring once and the leading ten covering 11%. Sequenced input: blood, either unsorted or a sorted T cell fraction (not recorded which). All receptors come from a human donor who was either an allogeneic HSCT recipient or a stem cell or donor lymphocyte infusion donor (not recorded which). It is not recorded whose cells these are; they may come from a transplant donor.

This clonotype was picked up many times. The chain recombines TRBV6-1 with TRBJ1-2, with 7 bases lining up with TRBD1. Trimming at V came to 5 bases and at J to 2 bases, leaving 11 bases not matched to a gene. Germline V gives CDR1 MNHNS, CDR2 SASEGT. This CDR3 has 16 amino acids. The CDR3 sequence is CASSRQGKSKNYGYTF. The CDR3 region has the DNA TGTGCCAGCAGTCGACAGGGAAAGTCTAAAAACTATGGCTACACCTTC.

The chain joins TRBV12-5 to TRBJ2-4, with 8 bases identical to TRBD2. Trimming took 2 bases from V and 1 from J; bases not matched to a gene: 13. The CDR3 runs to 19 residues. Germline lookup yields CDR1 LGHNT and CDR2 FRNRAP. Here the CDR3 reads CASGLFAGGYATAKNIQYF. The CDR3 DNA reads as TGTGCTAGTGGTTTGTTCGCGGGAGGTTACGCCACGGCCAAAAACATTCAGTACTTC.

The chain employs TRBV9 and TRBJ2-7; D uncertain. The V end was cut by 0 bases, the J end by 0 bases, with 10 bases between. There are 15 residues in the CDR3. CDR1 is SGDLS, CDR2 YYNGEE, per germline. CDR3 amino acids: CASSVDADPSYEQYF. The DNA of the CDR3 is TGTGCCAGCAGCGTAGACGCGGACCCCTCCTACGAGCAGTACTTC. The variable domain in full, completed from reference TRBV9 and TRBJ2-7, reads DSGVTQTPKHLITATGQRVTLRCSPRSGDLSVYWYQQSLDQGLQFLIQYYNGEERAKGNILERFSAQQFPDLHSELNLSSLELGDSALYFCASSVDADPSYEQYFGPGTRLTVT.

This chain connects TRBV25-1 to TRBJ2-2, with unresolved D. This CDR3 comprises 13 residues. V lost 0 bases, J lost 7 bases, and 6 bases lay in between. In germline, CDR1 is MGHDK, CDR2 SYGVNS. CDR3 in amino acids: CASSEYRNGELFF. CDR3 DNA: TGTGCCAGCAGTGAATACCGAAACGGGGAGCTGTTTTTT.

This chain uses TRBV24-1 with TRBJ2-1, with a weak D call TRBD1 (6 bases). Trimming left V 0 bases short and J 8 bases short, with 22 bases between. CDR3 length equals 18 residues. Germline values: CDR1 KGHDR, CDR2 SFDVKD. The CDR3 reads CATSDLFGQGIGKDEQFF. In DNA, the CDR3 is TGTGCCACCAGTGATTTGTTCGGCCAGGGGATTGGTAAGGATGAGCAGTTCTTC.

In this sample, this clonotype turned up many times. The chain couples TRBV10-3 to TRBJ2-1; 9 bases agree with TRBD1. This CDR3 spans 16 amino acids. The V gene's germline CDR1 is ENHRY and CDR2 SYGVKD. With V trimmed by 6 bases and J by 7 bases, 13 bases remained unmatched. CDR3 nucleotides: TGTGCCATCAGGAAACCGGGACAGGGACGTGGGAATGAGCAGTTCTTC. Translating gives CAIRKPGQGRGNEQFF.

With respect to this clonotype: Just one base apart from a much larger clone, this may be a read error. CDR3 bases: TGTGCCAGCAGTTTACCGGGAGAGAACCCCTACGAGCAGTACTTC. Translated, it gives CASSLPGENPYEQYF. J is TRBJ2-7 and V is TRBV12-3 or TRBV12-4, with TRBD2 as a possible D gene (6 bases). The V end lost 2 bases, the J end lost 2 bases, and 13 bases lay between the germline ends. The CDR3 extends over 15 amino acids.

The rearrangement links TRBV15 to TRBJ2-5; 7 nucleotides line up with TRBD2. In germline, CDR1 is LNHNV, CDR2 YYDKDF (reference sequence). The CDR3 consists of 15 residues. With 0 bases clipped from V and 4 bases from J, the junction kept 5 bases outside the gene matches. As DNA, the CDR3 is TGTGCCACCAGCAGAGATTTGGGGGGGGGAGAGACCCAGTACTTC. Residues: CATSRDLGGGETQYF.

This clonotype came up many times. The chain recombines TRBV5-1 with TRBJ2-3, with D unresolved. This CDR3 contains 13 residues. Deletions cut 1 base from V and 1 base from J, with 4 bases between. Germline lookup yields CDR1 SGHRS and CDR2 YFSETQ. The DNA for the CDR3 is TGCGCCAGCAGCTTGCTACGCACAGATACGCAGTATTTT. Its protein product is CASSLLRTDTQYF.

This clonotype turned up a few times. The chain is built from TRBV19 and TRBJ2-7, with D possibly matching TRBD1 (6 bases). The CDR3 extends over 15 amino acids. Deletions cut 5 bases from V and 2 bases from J, with 16 bases between. Germline CDR1 is LNHDA and CDR2 is SQIVND (reference sequence). CDR3 bases: TGTGCCAGTAGTTCGGCAGGGGCGAGTCCCTACGAGCAGTACTTC. This encodes CASSSAGASPYEQYF.

For this clonotype: At one of its ends the junction is not consistent with the germline gene, which may arise from a read error. The rearrangement uses TRBV4-3 and TRBJ2-6, with D possibly called TRBD1 or TRBD2 (5 bases each). The CDR3 is 19 residues long. The germline V gene encodes CDR1 LGHNA and CDR2 YSLEER. In DNA form, the CDR3 reads TGCGCCAACAGCCAAGAGGGACCCTCTTCCGGCTCTGGGGCCAACGTCCTGACTTTC. It yields the protein CANSQEGPSSGSGANVLTF.

The rearrangement joins TRBV9 to TRBJ1-3, with D perhaps matching TRBD1 (5 bases). V shed 0 bases and J shed 4 bases, with 17 bases lying between them. Looked up from germline, CDR1 is SGDLS and CDR2 is YYNGEE. There are 17 residues in the CDR3. The DNA of the CDR3 is TGTGCCAGCAGCGTAGAGGCCCGAGCAGGGACGGGAAACACCATATATTTT. This encodes CASSVEARAGTGNTIYF.

The chain combines TRBV7-2 with TRBJ2-1, with 8 bases lining up with TRBD1. This CDR3 contains 14 residues. The trim removed 2 bases at V and 9 bases at J, leaving 6 bases unmatched. Germline CDR1 is SGHTA and CDR2 is FQGNSA. The CDR3 sequence: CASSLRQGAGEQFF. In DNA, the CDR3 is TGTGCCAGCAGCTTACGCCAGGGGGCGGGTGAGCAGTTCTTC.

In this sample, this clonotype turned up a few times. This sequence joins TRBV20-1 and TRBJ2-3; D is uncertain. This CDR3 has 12 amino acids. V was pared by 0 bases and J by 5 bases, with 6 bases between. Germline V gene data show CDR1 as DFQATT and CDR2 as SNEGSKA (reference sequence). The CDR3 DNA sequence: TGCAGTGCTAGAGATCTAGGAGATACGCAGTATTTT. The encoded protein is CSARDLGDTQYF.

The sample holds a few counts of this clonotype. V and J are TRBV10-3 and TRBJ2-1; 11 bases line up with TRBD2. Losses at the gene ends were 7 bases for V and 4 bases for J; bases not matched to a gene: 9. Germline V gene lookup returns CDR1 ENHRY and CDR2 SYGVKD. The CDR3 contains 16 residues. The CDR3 DNA sequence: TGTGCCATCAAGAGGTCTAGCGGGGGGTTTTACAATGAGCAGTTCTTC. The encoded protein is CAIKRSSGGFYNEQFF.

The V gene is TRBV7-2, the J gene TRBJ2-3; D gene ambiguous. V was cut by 5 bases and J by 3 bases, with 6 bases left in between. The CDR3 extends over 12 amino acids. Germline V gene data show CDR1 as SGHTA and CDR2 as FQGNSA. This CDR3 reads CASSQTTDTQYF. CDR3 in DNA: TGTGCCAGCAGCCAAACTACAGATACGCAGTATTTT.

This clonotype was detected many times. The rearrangement joins TRBV20-1 to TRBJ2-7, with D uncertain. Deletions cut 2 bases from V and 5 bases from J, with 10 bases between. Germline lookup yields CDR1 DFQATT and CDR2 SNEGSKA (reference sequence). CDR3 size: 12 residues. CDR3 protein: CSARLGPNEQYF. CDR3 DNA: TGCAGTGCTAGACTCGGACCCAACGAGCAGTACTTC.